The 7 T cell receptor beta chains below come from one sample, sequenced in a study of CD8 T cells in ankylosing spondylitis. TCRdb independently ran MiXCR on the 5' RACE reads; one entry per CDR3 protein. This sample carries 30,000 to 45,000 distinct CDR3 sequences, about 17% of them seen once, and the ten largest clones take 35% to 50%. Input material: blood. The receptor set was obtained from a male donor with ankylosing spondylitis or in good health (not recorded which).

Only a few counts were recorded for this clonotype. The chain has TRBV27 and TRBJ2-7; 7 bases fit TRBD1. The CDR3 consists of 14 residues. J lost 0 bases, V lost 5 bases, and 4 bases had no gene match. The germline gives CDR1 MNHEY, CDR2 SMNVEV (reference sequence). The CDR3 bases are TGTGCCAGCAGTGGGTGGGACAGCTCCTACGAGCAGTACTTC. Residues: CASSGWDSSYEQYF.

This chain connects TRBV29-1 to TRBJ2-4, with 8 bases fitting TRBD1. With 4 bases clipped from V and 2 bases from J, the junction kept 4 bases outside the gene matches. CDR3 size: 14 residues. Per the germline V gene, CDR1 is SQVTM and CDR2 is ANQGSEA. CDR3 DNA sequence: TGCAGCGTTGCCCCAGGGGGCTCCAAAAACATTCAGTACTTC. Its protein is CSVAPGGSKNIQYF. Full variable domain (rest looked up from reference TRBV29-1 and TRBJ2-4): SAVISQKPSRDICQRGTSLTIQCQVDSQVTMMFWYRQQPGQSLTLIATANQGSEATYESGFVIDKFPISRPNLTFSTLTVSNMSPEDSSIYLCSVAPGGSKNIQYFGAGTRLSVL.

This clonotype was seen more than once but under ten times. The J gene is TRBJ2-2, the V gene TRBV20-1; 7 bases line up with TRBD1. The CDR3 consists of 17 residues. After removal of 4 bases from V and 0 bases from J, the junction contained 11 bases not matched to a gene. Germline V gene sequence: CDR1 DFQATT, CDR2 SNEGSKA (reference sequence). CDR3 nucleotide sequence: TGCAGTGCTACCCCTTTAGGGGGCAGGCCGAACACCGGGGAGCTGTTTTTT. This gives the protein CSATPLGGRPNTGELFF.

In its sample, this clonotype was seen a few times. The gene calls are TRBV7-2 and TRBJ2-5; D is perhaps TRBD2 (6 bases). Trimming shortened V by 5 bases and J by 5 bases, and 18 bases separated the two germline ends. The CDR3 runs 15 residues. Germline V CDR1 and CDR2: SGHTA, FQGNSA. The CDR3 coding sequence is TGTGCCAGCAGCCCTAGCGCGGGCGGGTACGAGACCCAGTACTTC. It encodes CASSPSAGGYETQYF.

This clonotype was found a few times. V usage is TRBV9 and J usage is TRBJ2-5, with TRBD2 as a possible D gene (6 bases). V was clipped by 4 bases and J by 2 bases, with 12 bases between them. Germline values: CDR1 SGDLS, CDR2 YYNGEE. CDR3 length: 14 amino acids. The CDR3 coding sequence is TGTGCCAGCAGCCCCAGCCGGGGGCAAGAGACCCAGTACTTC. Translation gives CASSPSRGQETQYF. Complete variable domain (other parts from reference TRBV9 and TRBJ2-5): DSGVTQTPKHLITATGQRVTLRCSPRSGDLSVYWYQQSLDQGLQFLIQYYNGEERAKGNILERFSAQQFPDLHSELNLSSLELGDSALYFCASSPSRGQETQYFGPGTRLLVL.

This clonotype was detected a few times. The rearrangement links TRBV20-1 to TRBJ2-7; 9 bases map to TRBD2. With V trimmed by 3 bases and J by 7 bases, 13 bases remained unmatched. Per germline, CDR1 DFQATT and CDR2 SNEGSKA (reference sequence). The CDR3 loop spans 15 amino acids. The CDR3 loop reads CSARFPGTSSWEQYV. The CDR3 DNA follows: TGCAGTGCTAGGTTCCCCGGGACTAGCTCTTGGGAGCAGTACGTC.

The table lists this clonotype with a few counts. The rearrangement links TRBV6-1 to TRBJ2-2; 7 bases are a match to TRBD2. J was trimmed by 3 bases and V by 5 bases; bases with no gene match: 12. The CDR3 runs to 17 residues. CDR1 and CDR2 (germline): MNHNS, SASEGT. The CDR3 region is CASSLRWEGKYTGELFF. The CDR3 region has the DNA TGTGCCAGCAGTCTCCGATGGGAGGGAAAGTACACCGGGGAGCTGTTTTTT.